This T cell receptor beta chain was profiled in a study of blood T cell repertoires in COVID-19. The CDR3 spans 16 residues. Trimming removed 3 bases from V and 8 bases from J; junction bases left unmatched: 15. Germline-derived CDR1 and CDR2 are SGHKS and YYEKEE (reference sequence). Sequencing was performed with immunoSEQ multiplex PCR; in TCRdb, only in-frame clones are kept and a portion is missing. The table shows approximately 150,000 clones, with 82% occurring only once. The receptor was derived from a human donor with acute or convalescent COVID-19. The donor label of this sample is uncertain. J is TRBJ1-2 and V is TRBV5-5; 8 nucleotides line up with TRBD1. Sequences were obtained from peripheral blood. The DNA of the CDR3 is TGTGCCAGCAGCTACACCGGGACAGGAGAGGGGAGAGGCTACACCTTC. Its translation is CASSYTGTGEGRGYTF.